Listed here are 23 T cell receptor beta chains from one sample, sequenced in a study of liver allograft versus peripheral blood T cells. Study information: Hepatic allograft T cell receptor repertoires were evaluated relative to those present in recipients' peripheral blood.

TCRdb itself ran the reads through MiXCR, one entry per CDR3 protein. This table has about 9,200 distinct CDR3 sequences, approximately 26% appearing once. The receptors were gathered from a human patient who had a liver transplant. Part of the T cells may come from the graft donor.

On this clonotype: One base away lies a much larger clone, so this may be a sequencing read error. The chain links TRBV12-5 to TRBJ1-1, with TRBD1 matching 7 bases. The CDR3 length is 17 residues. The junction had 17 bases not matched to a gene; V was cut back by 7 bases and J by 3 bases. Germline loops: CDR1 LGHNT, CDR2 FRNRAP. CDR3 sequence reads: CASAKGFSGTADTEAFF. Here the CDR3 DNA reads TGTGCTAGTGCCAAGGGTTTCTCCGGGACAGCCGACACTGAAGCTTTCTTT.

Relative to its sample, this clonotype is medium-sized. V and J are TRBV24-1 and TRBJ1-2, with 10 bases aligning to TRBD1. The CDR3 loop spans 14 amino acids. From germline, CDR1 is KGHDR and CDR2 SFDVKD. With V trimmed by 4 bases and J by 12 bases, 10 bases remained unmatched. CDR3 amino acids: CATSEPDRGLGDTF. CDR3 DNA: TGTGCCACCAGTGAACCTGACAGGGGGCTGGGAGACACCTTC.

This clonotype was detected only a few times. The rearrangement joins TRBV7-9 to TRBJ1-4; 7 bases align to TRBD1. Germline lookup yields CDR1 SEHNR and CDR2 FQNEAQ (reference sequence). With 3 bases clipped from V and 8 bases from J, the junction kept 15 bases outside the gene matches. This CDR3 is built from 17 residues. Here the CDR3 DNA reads TGTGCCAGCAGCTTTACGACCGAGGAGGGGGCGCGAGAAAAACTGTTTTTT. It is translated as CASSFTTEEGAREKLFF.

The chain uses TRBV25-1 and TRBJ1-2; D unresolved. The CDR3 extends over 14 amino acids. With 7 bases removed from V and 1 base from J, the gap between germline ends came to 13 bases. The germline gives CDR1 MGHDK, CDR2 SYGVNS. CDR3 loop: CASNTPRINYGYTF. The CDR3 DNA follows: TGTGCCAGCAACACGCCGCGAATTAACTATGGCTACACCTTC.

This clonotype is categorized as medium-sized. This CDR3 reads CASSESLAAYNEQFF. CDR3 sequence (DNA): TGTGCCAGCAGTGAAAGCCTAGCGGCGTACAATGAGCAGTTCTTC. The chain employs TRBV6-6 and TRBJ2-1; 7 bases match TRBD2. J gave up 4 bases and V 5 bases, and 8 bases lay outside the gene matches. The CDR3 contains 15 residues. Germline CDR1 reads MNHNY; CDR2 reads SVGAGI (reference sequence).

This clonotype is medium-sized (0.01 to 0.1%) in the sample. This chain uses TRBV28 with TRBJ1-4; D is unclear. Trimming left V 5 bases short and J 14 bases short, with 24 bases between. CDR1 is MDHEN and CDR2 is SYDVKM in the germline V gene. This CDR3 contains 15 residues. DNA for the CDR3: TGTGCCAGCAGTACCCATGGTACCACCGAAAAACTGCTGTTTTTT. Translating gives CASSTHGTTEKLLFF.

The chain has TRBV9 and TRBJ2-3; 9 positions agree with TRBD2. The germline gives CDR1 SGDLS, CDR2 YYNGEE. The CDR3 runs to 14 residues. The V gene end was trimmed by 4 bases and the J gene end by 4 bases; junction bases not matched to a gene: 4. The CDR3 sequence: CASSLSGGPDTQYF. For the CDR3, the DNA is TGTGCCAGCAGCTTAAGCGGGGGGCCAGATACGCAGTATTTT. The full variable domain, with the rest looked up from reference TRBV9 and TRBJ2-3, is DSGVTQTPKHLITATGQRVTLRCSPRSGDLSVYWYQQSLDQGLQFLIQYYNGEERAKGNILERFSAQQFPDLHSELNLSSLELGDSALYFCASSLSGGPDTQYFGPGTRLTVL.

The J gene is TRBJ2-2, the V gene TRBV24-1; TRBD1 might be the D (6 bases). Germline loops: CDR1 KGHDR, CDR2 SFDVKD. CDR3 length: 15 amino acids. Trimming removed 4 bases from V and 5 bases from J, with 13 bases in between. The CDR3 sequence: CATSDRDRSTGELFF. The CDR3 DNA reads TGTGCCACCAGTGACCGAGACAGGTCTACCGGGGAGCTGTTTTTT.

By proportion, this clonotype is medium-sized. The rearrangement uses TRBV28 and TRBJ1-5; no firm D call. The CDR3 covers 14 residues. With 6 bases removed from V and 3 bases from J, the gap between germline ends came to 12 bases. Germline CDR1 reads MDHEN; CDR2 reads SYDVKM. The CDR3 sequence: CASSRTAINQPQHF. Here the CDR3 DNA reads TGTGCCAGCAGCCGGACGGCCATCAATCAGCCCCAGCATTTT. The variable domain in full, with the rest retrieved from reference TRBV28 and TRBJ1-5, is DVKVTQSSRYLVKRTGEKVFLECVQDMDHENMFWYRQDPGLGLRLIYFSYDVKMKEKGDIPEGYSVSREKKERFSLILESASTNQTSMYLCASSRTAINQPQHFGDGTRLSIL.

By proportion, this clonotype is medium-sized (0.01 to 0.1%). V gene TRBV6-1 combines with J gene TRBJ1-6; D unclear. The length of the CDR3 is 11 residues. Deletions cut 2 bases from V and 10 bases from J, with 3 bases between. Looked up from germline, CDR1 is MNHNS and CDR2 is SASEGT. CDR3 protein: CASSELSPLHF. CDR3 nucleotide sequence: TGTGCCAGCAGTGAACTCTCACCCCTCCACTTT.

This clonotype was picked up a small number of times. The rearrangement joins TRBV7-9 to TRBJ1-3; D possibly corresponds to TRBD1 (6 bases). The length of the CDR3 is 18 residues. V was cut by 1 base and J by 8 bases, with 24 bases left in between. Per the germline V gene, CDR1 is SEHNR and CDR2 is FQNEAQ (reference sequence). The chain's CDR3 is CASSLGATGSLKGDTIYF. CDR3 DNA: TGTGCCAGCAGCTTAGGGGCGACAGGAAGTTTAAAGGGAGACACCATATATTTT.

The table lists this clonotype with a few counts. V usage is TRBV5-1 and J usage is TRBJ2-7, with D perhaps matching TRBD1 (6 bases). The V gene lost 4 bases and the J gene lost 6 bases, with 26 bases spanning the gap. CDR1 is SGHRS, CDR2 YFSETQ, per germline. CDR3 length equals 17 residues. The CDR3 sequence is CASSPRPDWDTGFEQYF. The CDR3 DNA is TGCGCCAGCAGCCCCCGGCCAGACTGGGACACCGGCTTCGAGCAGTACTTC.

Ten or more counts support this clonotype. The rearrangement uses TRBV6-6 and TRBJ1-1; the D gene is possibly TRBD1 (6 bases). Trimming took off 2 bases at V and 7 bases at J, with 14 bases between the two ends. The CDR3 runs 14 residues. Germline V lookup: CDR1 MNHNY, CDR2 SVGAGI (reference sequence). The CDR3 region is CASSYHTDRNEAFF. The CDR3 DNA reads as TGTGCCAGCAGTTACCATACCGACAGGAATGAAGCTTTCTTT.

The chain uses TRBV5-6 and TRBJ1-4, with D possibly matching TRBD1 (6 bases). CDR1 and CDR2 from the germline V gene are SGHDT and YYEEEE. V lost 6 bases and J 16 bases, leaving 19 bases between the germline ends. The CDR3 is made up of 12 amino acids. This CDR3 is CASNLSGDKEFF. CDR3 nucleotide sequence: TGTGCCAGCAACCTTTCGGGGGACAAAGAGTTTTTT.

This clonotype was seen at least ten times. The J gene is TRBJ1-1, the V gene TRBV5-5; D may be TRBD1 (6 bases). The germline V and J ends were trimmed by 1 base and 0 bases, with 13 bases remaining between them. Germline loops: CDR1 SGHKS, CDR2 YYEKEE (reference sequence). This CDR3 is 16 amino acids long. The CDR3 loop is CASSLRTADLNTEAFF. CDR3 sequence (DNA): TGTGCCAGCAGCTTGCGGACAGCCGACTTGAACACTGAAGCTTTCTTT.

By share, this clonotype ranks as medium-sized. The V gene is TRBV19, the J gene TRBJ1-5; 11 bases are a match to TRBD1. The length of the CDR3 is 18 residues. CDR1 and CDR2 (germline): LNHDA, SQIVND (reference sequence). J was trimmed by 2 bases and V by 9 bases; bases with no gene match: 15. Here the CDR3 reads CASSHGQGAYIGNQPQHF. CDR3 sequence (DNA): TGTGCCAGCAGCCATGGACAGGGGGCATATATAGGCAATCAGCCCCAGCATTTT.

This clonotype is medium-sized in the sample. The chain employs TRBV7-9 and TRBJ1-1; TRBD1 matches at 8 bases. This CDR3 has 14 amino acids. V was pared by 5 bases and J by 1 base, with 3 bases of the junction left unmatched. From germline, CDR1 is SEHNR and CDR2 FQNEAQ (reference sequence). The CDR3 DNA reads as TGTGCCAGCAGCGTAGGACAGGGGAACACTGAAGCTTTCTTT. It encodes CASSVGQGNTEAFF.

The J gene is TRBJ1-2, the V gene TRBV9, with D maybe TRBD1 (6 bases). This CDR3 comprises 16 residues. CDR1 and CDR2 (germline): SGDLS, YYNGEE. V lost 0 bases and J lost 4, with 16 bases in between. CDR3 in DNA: TGTGCCAGCAGCGTAGTATCCGGGGGCCTCAGCTATGGCTACACCTTC. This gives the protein CASSVVSGGLSYGYTF.

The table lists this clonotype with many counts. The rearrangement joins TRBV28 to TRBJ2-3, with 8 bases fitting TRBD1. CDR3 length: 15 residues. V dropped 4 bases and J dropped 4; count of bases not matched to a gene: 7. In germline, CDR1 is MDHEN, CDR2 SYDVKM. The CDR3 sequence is CASSSPGQGADTQYF. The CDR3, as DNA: TGTGCCAGCAGTTCCCCCGGACAGGGCGCAGATACGCAGTATTTT. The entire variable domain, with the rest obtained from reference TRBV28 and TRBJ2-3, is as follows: DVKVTQSSRYLVKRTGEKVFLECVQDMDHENMFWYRQDPGLGLRLIYFSYDVKMKEKGDIPEGYSVSREKKERFSLILESASTNQTSMYLCASSSPGQGADTQYFGPGTRLTVL.

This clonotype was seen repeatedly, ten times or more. CDR3 sequence: CASNLGGTVLDEQYF. In DNA, the CDR3 is TGTGCCAGCAACTTGGGTGGGACAGTTCTGGACGAGCAGTACTTC. This chain connects TRBV12-3 or TRBV12-4 to TRBJ2-7; TRBD1 matches 7 bases. CDR3 length: 15 residues. J lost 5 bases, V lost 7 bases, and 14 bases had no gene match.

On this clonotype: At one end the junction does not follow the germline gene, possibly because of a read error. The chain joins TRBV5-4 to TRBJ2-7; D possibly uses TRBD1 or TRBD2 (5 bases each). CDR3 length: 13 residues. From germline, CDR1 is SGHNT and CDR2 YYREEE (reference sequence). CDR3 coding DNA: TGTGCCAACAGCTTGGCTGGGGGTGACGAGCAGTACTTC. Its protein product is CANSLAGGDEQYF.

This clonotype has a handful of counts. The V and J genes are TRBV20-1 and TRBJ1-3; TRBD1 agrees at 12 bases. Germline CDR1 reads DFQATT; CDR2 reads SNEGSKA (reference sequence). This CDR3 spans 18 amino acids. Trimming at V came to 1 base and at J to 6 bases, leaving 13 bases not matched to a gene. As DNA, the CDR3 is TGCAGTGCTAGAGCCGCACCGGGACAGGGGGCGACGGAAAACACCATATATTTT. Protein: CSARAAPGQGATENTIYF.

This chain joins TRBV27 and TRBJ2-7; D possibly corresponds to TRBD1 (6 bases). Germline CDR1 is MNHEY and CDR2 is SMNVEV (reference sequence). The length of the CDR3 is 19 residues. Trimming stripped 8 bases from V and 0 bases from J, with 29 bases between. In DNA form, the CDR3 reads TGTGCCAGCCTACCTCTAGGCTCAGGGGCCAGGTTGAGCTCCTACGAGCAGTACTTC. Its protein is CASLPLGSGARLSSYEQYF.